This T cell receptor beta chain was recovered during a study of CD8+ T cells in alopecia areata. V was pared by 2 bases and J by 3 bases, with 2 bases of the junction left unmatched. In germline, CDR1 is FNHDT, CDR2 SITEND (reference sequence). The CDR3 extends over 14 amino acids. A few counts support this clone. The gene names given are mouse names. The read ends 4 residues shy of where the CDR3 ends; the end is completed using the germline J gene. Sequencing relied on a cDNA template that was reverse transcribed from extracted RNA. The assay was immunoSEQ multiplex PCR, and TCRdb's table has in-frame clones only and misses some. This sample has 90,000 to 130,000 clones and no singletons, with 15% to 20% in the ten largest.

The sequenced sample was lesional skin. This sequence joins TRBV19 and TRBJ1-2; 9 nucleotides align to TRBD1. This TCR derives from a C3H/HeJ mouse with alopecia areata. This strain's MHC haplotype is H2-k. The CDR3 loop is CASSIRTGDSDYTF. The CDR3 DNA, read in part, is TGTGCCAGCAGTATTAGGACAGGGGACTCC.